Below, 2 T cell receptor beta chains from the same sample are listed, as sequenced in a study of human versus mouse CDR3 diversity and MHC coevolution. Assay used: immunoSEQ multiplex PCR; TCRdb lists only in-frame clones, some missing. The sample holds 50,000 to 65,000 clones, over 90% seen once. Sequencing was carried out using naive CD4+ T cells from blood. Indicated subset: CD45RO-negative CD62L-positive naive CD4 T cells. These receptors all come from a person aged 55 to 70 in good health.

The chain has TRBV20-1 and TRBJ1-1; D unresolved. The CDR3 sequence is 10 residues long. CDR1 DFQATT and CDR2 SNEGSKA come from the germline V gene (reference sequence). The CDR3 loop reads CCLRSTEAFF. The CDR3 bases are TGCTGCCTTAGGAGTACTGAAGCTTTCTTT.

Here the CDR3 reads CASSPTGSASSYNEQFF. The CDR3, as DNA: TGTGCCAGCAGCCCGACGGGTTCCGCGAGCTCCTACAATGAGCAGTTCTTC. The gene calls are TRBV7-3 and TRBJ2-1; D not certain. V lost 5 bases and J lost 0, with 17 bases in between. Germline V gene lookup returns CDR1 SGHTA and CDR2 FQGTGA. The CDR3 consists of 17 residues.